These 19 T cell receptor beta chains originate from one sample sequenced in a study of blood T cell repertoires in COVID-19. TCRdb keeps only in-frame clones here, not all; method: immunoSEQ multiplex PCR. The profile shows 200,000 to 250,000 clones, 80% to 90% of them singletons. The sample taken for sequencing was peripheral blood. All receptors come from a woman aged 45-65 years with active or convalescent COVID-19.

The chain links TRBV6-1 to TRBJ1-2; perhaps TRBD1 as D (6 bases). Germline V lookup: CDR1 MNHNS, CDR2 SASEGT. This CDR3 region has 15 residues. V gave up 2 bases and J gave up 2 bases, with 12 bases separating them. CDR3: CASSETIGGNYGYTF. The CDR3 DNA is TGTGCCAGCAGTGAAACTATAGGGGGAAACTATGGCTACACCTTC.

The CDR3 DNA follows: TGTGCCAGCAGCTTAGGGACAGTCTCTGGAAACACCATATATTTT. Its translation is CASSLGTVSGNTIYF. This chain links TRBV5-4 with TRBJ1-3, with 7 nucleotides matching TRBD1. CDR1 SGHNT and CDR2 YYREEE come from the germline V gene (reference sequence). The CDR3 is 15 residues long. V trimming: 2 bases; J trimming: 0 bases; junction bases outside the gene matches: 2.

In its sample, this clone was seen once. This chain connects TRBV29-1 to TRBJ2-3; 9 bases are a match to TRBD2. Germline CDR1 SQVTM, CDR2 ANQGSEA. With 5 bases clipped from V and 6 bases from J, the junction kept 9 bases outside the gene matches. There are 14 residues in the CDR3. The CDR3 spells CSVLASGARDTQYF. The CDR3 DNA sequence: TGCAGCGTTTTGGCTAGCGGGGCCCGGGATACGCAGTATTTT.

The chain carries TRBV19 and TRBJ2-2; D may be TRBD2 (5 bases). Germline loops: CDR1 LNHDA, CDR2 SQIVND (reference sequence). The CDR3 totals 12 residues. V was pared by 7 bases and J by 9 bases, with 12 bases between. CDR3 amino acids: CASTRYGRELFF. The CDR3 nucleotides are TGTGCCAGTACCCGGTACGGGAGGGAGCTGTTTTTT.

V gene TRBV5-4 combines with J gene TRBJ1-6, with 7 nucleotides matching TRBD1. Germline CDR1 and CDR2: SGHNT and YYREEE (reference sequence). The CDR3 runs to 15 residues. The V and J ends lost 1 base and 13 bases, in that order; junction bases with no gene match: 11. This CDR3 is CASSLWTGSESPLHF. Here the CDR3 DNA reads TGTGCCAGCAGCTTGTGGACAGGTTCGGAAAGTCCCCTCCACTTT.

The chain carries TRBV4-1 and TRBJ1-2, with 9 bases matching TRBD1. This CDR3 is built from 16 residues. The junction had 8 bases not matched to a gene; V was cut back by 0 bases and J by 6 bases. The germline V gene encodes CDR1 MGHRA and CDR2 YSYEKL. The CDR3: CASSQEQSRQGDGYTF. In nucleotides, the CDR3 is TGCGCCAGCAGCCAAGAACAGTCGAGACAGGGGGATGGCTACACCTTC.

The CDR3 DNA sequence: TGCAGCGTTGAAGATCCATGGGACAGAGGAAATGAAAAACTGTTTTTT. It codes for CSVEDPWDRGNEKLFF. The chain has TRBV29-1 and TRBJ1-4, with 7 bases aligning to TRBD1. This CDR3 has 16 residues. V shed 0 bases and J 5 bases; nucleotides not matched to a gene: 9. The V gene's germline CDR1 is SQVTM and CDR2 ANQGSEA.

The V call is TRBV3-1 (or the pseudogene TRBV3-2), the J call TRBJ1-3, with D unclear. The germline V and J ends were trimmed by 5 bases and 4 bases, with 12 bases remaining between them. Germline loops: CDR1 LGHDT, CDR2 YNNKEL (reference sequence). The CDR3 runs 14 residues. This CDR3 is CASSSNKYGNTIYF. In nucleotides, the CDR3 is TGTGCCAGCAGCAGCAATAAATACGGAAACACCATATATTTT.

The V and J genes are TRBV28 and TRBJ1-4, with unresolved D. V was clipped by 1 base and J by 2 bases, with 5 bases between them. This CDR3 region has 14 residues. Germline CDR1 reads MDHEN; CDR2 reads SYDVKM. CDR3 region: CASSLSRTNEKLFF. Written as DNA, the CDR3 is TGTGCCAGCAGTTTATCGAGGACTAATGAAAAACTGTTTTTT.

This chain links TRBV3-1 (or the pseudogene TRBV3-2) with TRBJ2-3, with 8 bases that match TRBD2. The CDR3 runs to 18 residues. V shed 0 bases and J 2 bases; nucleotides not matched to a gene: 10. Germline assignment: CDR1 LGHDT and CDR2 YNNKEL (reference sequence). CDR3: CASSQDPGSSGATDTQYF. The DNA for the CDR3 is TGTGCCAGCAGCCAAGATCCGGGTAGTAGCGGGGCCACAGATACGCAGTATTTT.

The CDR3 DNA reads as TGTGCCAGCAGCCAACCGCGACAGGGATCATGGACCGGGGAGCTGTTTTTT. Its protein is CASSQPRQGSWTGELFF. The V and J genes are TRBV5-5 and TRBJ2-2; 7 bases line up with TRBD1. The CDR3 has 17 amino acids. V lost 4 bases, J lost 5 bases, and 14 bases stayed unmatched. Per germline, CDR1 SGHKS and CDR2 YYEKEE (reference sequence). Variable domain in full (rest from reference TRBV5-5 and TRBJ2-2): DAGVTQSPTHLIKTRGQQVTLRCSPISGHKSVSWYQQVLGQGPQFIFQYYEKEERGRGNFPDRFSARQFPNYSSELNVNALLLGDSALYLCASSQPRQGSWTGELFFGEGSRLTVL.

The V call is TRBV24-1, the J call TRBJ1-2; TRBD1 matches 11 bases. The CDR3 sequence is 15 residues long. Germline CDR1 is KGHDR and CDR2 is SFDVKD. Trimming removed 3 bases from V and 6 bases from J; junction bases left unmatched: 5. The CDR3 protein is CATSDPDRGRDGYTF. The CDR3 DNA sequence: TGTGCCACCAGTGATCCGGACAGGGGGCGCGATGGCTACACCTTC.

V and J are TRBV12-5 and TRBJ1-1; 9 positions agree with TRBD1. The CDR3 spans 17 residues. V lost 2 bases to trimming and J lost 5 bases; unmatched junction nucleotides: 12. Germline lookup yields CDR1 LGHNT and CDR2 FRNRAP. CDR3 coding DNA: TGTGCTAGTGGTTTGTACTACTCACAGGGGGCGAAAACTGAAGCTTTCTTT. Residues: CASGLYYSQGAKTEAFF.

V and J are TRBV19 and TRBJ2-2; maybe TRBD1 (5 bases). The length of the CDR3 is 13 residues. Germline CDR1 is LNHDA and CDR2 is SQIVND (reference sequence). The V end was cut by 6 bases, the J end by 6 bases, with 11 bases between. The CDR3: CASSVQGPGELFF. In DNA form, the CDR3 reads TGTGCCAGTAGCGTCCAGGGTCCCGGGGAGCTGTTTTTT.

The V gene is TRBV5-1, the J gene TRBJ1-6; 8 bases align to TRBD1. V trimming: 2 bases; J trimming: 5 bases; junction bases outside the gene matches: 3. The germline gives CDR1 SGHRS, CDR2 YFSETQ. This CDR3 has 15 amino acids. CDR3 coding DNA: TGCGCCAGCAGCTTCCGGGACAGGAATAATTCACCCCTCCACTTT. Translating it yields CASSFRDRNNSPLHF. The full variable domain, rest sourced from reference TRBV5-1 and TRBJ1-6, is KAGVTQTPRYLIKTRGQQVTLSCSPISGHRSVSWYQQTPGQGLQFLFEYFSETQRNKGNFPGRFSGRQFSNSRSEMNVSTLELGDSALYLCASSFRDRNNSPLHFGNGTRLTVT.

V usage is TRBV30 and J usage is TRBJ1-2; 7 bases map to TRBD1. Trimming took 0 bases from V and 3 from J; bases not matched to a gene: 7. The V gene's germline CDR1 is GTSNPN and CDR2 SVGIG (reference sequence). The CDR3 sequence is 15 residues long. DNA for the CDR3: TGTGCCTGGAGTGTAGCAGAGGGGGCTCACTATGGCTACACCTTC. Residues: CAWSVAEGAHYGYTF.

The chain carries TRBV6-5 and TRBJ2-4; perhaps TRBD1 as D (5 bases). The CDR3 length is 14 residues. Trimming stripped 6 bases from V and 7 bases from J, with 16 bases between. Germline CDR1 reads MNHEY; CDR2 reads SVGAGI. In DNA, the CDR3 is TGTGCCAGCAGCTCCGACAGCCCCAGGAACATTCAGTACTTC. It encodes CASSSDSPRNIQYF.

The gene calls are TRBV5-1 and TRBJ1-6; no reliable D call. The CDR3 covers 16 residues. Trimming removed 4 bases at V and 6 bases at J, with 17 bases between. Germline V gene data show CDR1 as SGHRS and CDR2 as YFSETQ. The CDR3 sequence is CASSVSPGSGNSPLHF. Here the CDR3 DNA reads TGCGCCAGCAGCGTATCTCCGGGGTCGGGTAATTCACCCCTCCACTTT. The full variable domain, its missing parts supplied by reference TRBV5-1 and TRBJ1-6, is KAGVTQTPRYLIKTRGQQVTLSCSPISGHRSVSWYQQTPGQGLQFLFEYFSETQRNKGNFPGRFSGRQFSNSRSEMNVSTLELGDSALYLCASSVSPGSGNSPLHFGNGTRLTVT.

This rearrangement joins TRBV6-5 to TRBJ2-2; tentative D call: TRBD2 (6 bases). V lost 8 bases and J lost 4, with 14 bases in between. This CDR3 comprises 14 residues. Per the germline V gene, CDR1 is MNHEY and CDR2 is SVGAGI. The CDR3, as DNA: TGTGCCAGCGCCACTAACGGGGGCACCGGGGAGCTGTTTTTT. This encodes CASATNGGTGELFF.